What follows is one T cell receptor (beta chain) and its context. What it recognizes is unknown. With 60 Vbeta and 13 Jbeta primers, the PCR was carried out. Using immunoSEQ multiplex PCR, the repertoire was profiled, and TCRdb retains in-frame clones only, with some absent. The sample carries 140,000 or so clones, approximately 91% recorded once. Healthy bone marrow donors supplied every sample. This entry is derived from a study of cytomegalovirus exposure and HLA in healthy donors. Study results and limitations: Investigators reported more than 150 TCR beta chains as tied to cytomegalovirus.

Material for sequencing was PBMCs. This clonotype was obtained from a middle-aged woman in good health and CMV-seronegative.

The CDR3 region is CASMKRTDTQYF. CDR3 nucleotide sequence: TGTGCCAGCATGAAGCGCACAGATACGCAGTATTTT. V and J are TRBV2 and TRBJ2-3; no reliable D call. The CDR3 loop spans 12 amino acids. Germline V gene sequence: CDR1 SNHLY, CDR2 FYNNEI. V was clipped by 7 bases and J by 1 base, with 6 bases between them.